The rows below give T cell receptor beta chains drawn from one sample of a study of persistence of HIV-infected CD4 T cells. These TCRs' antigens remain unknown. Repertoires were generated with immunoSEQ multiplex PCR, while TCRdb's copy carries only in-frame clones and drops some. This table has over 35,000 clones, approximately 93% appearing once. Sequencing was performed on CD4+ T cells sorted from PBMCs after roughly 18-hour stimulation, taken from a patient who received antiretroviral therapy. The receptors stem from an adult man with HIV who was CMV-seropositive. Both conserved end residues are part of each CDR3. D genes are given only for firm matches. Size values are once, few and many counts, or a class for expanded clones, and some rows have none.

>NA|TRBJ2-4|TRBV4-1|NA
TGCGCCAGCAGCCCTCAAACAGGGACCAAAAACATTCAGTACTTC
CASSPQTGTKNIQYF
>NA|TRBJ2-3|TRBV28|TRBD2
TGTGCCAGCAGTTCCCCCAGCGGGGGGGCCGGCTTTACAGATACGCAGTATTTT
CASSSPSGGAGFTDTQYF
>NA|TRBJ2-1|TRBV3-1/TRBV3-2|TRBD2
TGTGCCAGCAGCCGGACTAGCGGGGGCCTCTACAATGAGCAGTTCTTC
CASSRTSGGLYNEQFF
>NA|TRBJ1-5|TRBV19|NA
TGTGCCAGTAGGATGGACGGATATAGCAATCAGCCCCAGCATTTT
CASRMDGYSNQPQHF
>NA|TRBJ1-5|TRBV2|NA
TGTGCCAGCAACTATGGCGGTGGCAATCAGCCCCAGCATTTT
CASNYGGGNQPQHF
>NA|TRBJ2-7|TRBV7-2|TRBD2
TGTGCCAGCACACTAGCGGGGGGGTCCCACGAGCAGTACTTC
CASTLAGGSHEQYF
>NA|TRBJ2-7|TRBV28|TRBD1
TGTGCCAGCAGTGAAATCGGACAGGGGACGACCTACGAGCAGTACTTC
CASSEIGQGTTYEQYF
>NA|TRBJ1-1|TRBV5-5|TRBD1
TGTGCCAGCAGTTTTACAGGGGGCACTGAAGCTTTCTTT
CASSFTGGTEAFF
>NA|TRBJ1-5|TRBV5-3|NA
TGTGCCCCCGTTCTAGCTATTTTCCGTGGATTCCAGCATTTT
CAPVLAIFRGFQHF
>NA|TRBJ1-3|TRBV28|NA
TGTGCCAGCAGTCCCTCAAGGCCGATCTCTGGAAACACCATATATTTT
CASSPSRPISGNTIYF
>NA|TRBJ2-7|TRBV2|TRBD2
TGTGCCAGCAGTGACCCTAAGCGGGGGACTCAAGCCTACGAGCAGTACTTC
CASSDPKRGTQAYEQYF
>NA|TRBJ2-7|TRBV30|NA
TGTGCCTGGAAAGGAGGCTACGAGCAGTACTTC
CAWKGGYEQYF
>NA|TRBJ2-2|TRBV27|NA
TGTGCCAGCAGTTTATCACACGCCGGGGAGCTGTTTTTT
CASSLSHAGELFF
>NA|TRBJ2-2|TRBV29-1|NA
TGCAGCGTCCGCGGGGTTCCCACCGGGGAGCTGTTTTTT
CSVRGVPTGELFF
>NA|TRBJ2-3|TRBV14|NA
TGTGCCAGCAGCCAAGGCGGCGGGGCTCCAGATACGCAGTATTTT
CASSQGGGAPDTQYF
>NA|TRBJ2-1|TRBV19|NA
TGTGCCAGTAGTCCCCCGGGGTTCAACTACAATGAGCAGTTCTTC
CASSPPGFNYNEQFF
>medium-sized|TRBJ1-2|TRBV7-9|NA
TGTGCCAGCAGCTTATCCGGGTTTCATGGCTACACCTTC
CASSLSGFHGYTF
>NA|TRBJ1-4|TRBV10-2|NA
TGCGCCAGCAGGGACATACCGGGCCTTAACTTTGCAACTAATGAAAAACTGTTTTTT
CASRDIPGLNFATNEKLFF
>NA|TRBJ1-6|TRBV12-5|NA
TGTGCTAGTGGTTTGGGCGACAGCAGTGATCCATCCCTCCACTTT
CASGLGDSSDPSLHF
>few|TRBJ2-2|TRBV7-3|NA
TGTGCCAGCAGCTTAATGCCGAACACCGGGGAGCTGTTTTTT
CASSLMPNTGELFF
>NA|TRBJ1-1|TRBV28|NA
TGTGCCAGCACTCGGGGAAGTTACGGCACTGAAGCTTTCTTT
CASTRGSYGTEAFF
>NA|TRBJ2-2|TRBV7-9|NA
TGTGCCAGCAGCTTAGACGGAATGAACACCGGGGAGCTGTTTTTT
CASSLDGMNTGELFF
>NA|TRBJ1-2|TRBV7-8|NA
TGTGCCAGCAGCACCGACGTTAGCTACACCTTC
CASSTDVSYTF
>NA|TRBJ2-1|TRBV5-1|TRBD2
TGCGCCAGCAGCAATCTAGCGGGGGGGTGGAATGAGCAGTTCTTC
CASSNLAGGWNEQFF
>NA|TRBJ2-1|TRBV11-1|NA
TGTGCCAGCGAAGTAAACAATGAGCAGTTCTTC
CASEVNNEQFF
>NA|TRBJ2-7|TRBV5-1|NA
TGCGCCAGCAGATCCTATGGGGGGCGTACCTACGAGCAGTACTTC
CASRSYGGRTYEQYF
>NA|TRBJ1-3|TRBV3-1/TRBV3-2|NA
TGTGCCAGCAGCCCGGGGATATTGGGGGAAGCTGGAAACACCATATATTTT
CASSPGILGEAGNTIYF
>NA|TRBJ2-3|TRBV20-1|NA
TGCAGTGCTAGTCCGCAATTGGGGGGGGCGAGAGCGGATACGCAGTATTTT
CSASPQLGGARADTQYF
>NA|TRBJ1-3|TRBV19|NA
TGTGCCAGTAGCACGACAAGCTCTGGAAACACCATATATTTT
CASSTTSSGNTIYF
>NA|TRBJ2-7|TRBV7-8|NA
TGTGCCAGCAGGGCTGTTCGGGCGAGCGAGCAGTACTTC
CASRAVRASEQYF
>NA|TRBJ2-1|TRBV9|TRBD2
TGTGCCAGCAGCCCCCGTCCCGGGACTAGCGGGGGGGCGTTCTTC
CASSPRPGTSGGAFF
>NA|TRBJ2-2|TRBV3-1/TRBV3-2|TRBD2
TGTGCCAGCAGTTCACTTAGCGGGGGCGGGGAGCTGTTTTTT
CASSSLSGGGELFF
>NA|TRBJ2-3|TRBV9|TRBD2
TGTGCCAGCACCCAGACTAGCGGGGTGATAGATACGCAGTATTTT
CASTQTSGVIDTQYF
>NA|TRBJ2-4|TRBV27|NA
TGTGCCAGCGGACGAGGGGTTGGAGCCAAAAACATTCAGTACTTC
CASGRGVGAKNIQYF
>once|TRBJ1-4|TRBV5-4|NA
TGTGCCAGCAGCTTGTTTGGCAGCGAGTGTGAAAAACTGTTTTTT
CASSLFGSECEKLFF
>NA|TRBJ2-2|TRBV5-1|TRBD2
TGCGCCAGCAGCTTGGATACTAGCGGGGGCCGACTCACCGGGGAGCTGTTTTTT
CASSLDTSGGRLTGELFF
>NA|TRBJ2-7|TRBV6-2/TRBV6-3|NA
TGTGCCAGCAGTTACACGCTAGGGATCAAAAGCTCCTACGAGCAGTACTTC
CASSYTLGIKSSYEQYF
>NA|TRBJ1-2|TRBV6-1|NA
TGTGCCAGCAGTGAAAGGGCAGGGGTTAATGGCTACACCTTC
CASSERAGVNGYTF
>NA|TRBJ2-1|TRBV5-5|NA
TGTGCCAGCACCCCGTCGGAGGGCAATGAGCAGTTCTTC
CASTPSEGNEQFF
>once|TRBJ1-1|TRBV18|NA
TGTGCCAGCTCACCAATCAATCAGTTGAACACTGAAGCTTTCTTT
CASSPINQLNTEAFF
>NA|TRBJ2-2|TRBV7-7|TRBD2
TGTGCCAGCAGCACCCGACCCGGGGGGGGCGGGGAGCTGTTTTTT
CASSTRPGGGGELFF
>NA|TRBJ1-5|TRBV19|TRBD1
TGTGCCAGTAGTGGACAGGGATCTCCCAATCAGCCCCAGCATTTT
CASSGQGSPNQPQHF
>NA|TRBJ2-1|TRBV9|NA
TGTGCCAGCAGCGTAGCTACCAGGCACAATGAGCAGTTCTTC
CASSVATRHNEQFF
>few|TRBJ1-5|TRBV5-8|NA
TGTGCCAGCAGCTTTCCCATTCATCAGCCCCAGCATTTT
CASSFPIHQPQHF
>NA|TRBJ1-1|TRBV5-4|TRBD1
TGTGCCAGCACTTGGGGCGGTGACAGGGGGGACACTGAAGCTTTCTTT
CASTWGGDRGDTEAFF
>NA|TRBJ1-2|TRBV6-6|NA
TGTGCCAGCAGTCTCTCGGGGACCGACTACACCTTC
CASSLSGTDYTF
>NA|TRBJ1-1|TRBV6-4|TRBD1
TGTGCCAGCAGTGAGTCGAACAGGGGCGAAGCTTTCTTT
CASSESNRGEAFF
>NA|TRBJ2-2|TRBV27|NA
TGTGCCAAATGGGGGACCGGGGAGCTGTTTTTT
CAKWGTGELFF
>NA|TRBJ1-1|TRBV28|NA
TGTGCCAGCAGCGGTAGGGACCGAAAGAACACTGAAGCTTTCTTT
CASSGRDRKNTEAFF
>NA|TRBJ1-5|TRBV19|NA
TGTGCCAGTGCTCCGCCCCAGCATTTT
CASAPPQHF
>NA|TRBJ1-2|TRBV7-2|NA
TGTGCCAGCAGCTTAGGGACCGAGGCCTATGGCTACACCTTC
CASSLGTEAYGYTF
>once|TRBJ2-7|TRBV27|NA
TGTGCCAGCAGAGTTGGGGTAGGGGAAGTACACGAGCAGTACTTC
CASRVGVGEVHEQYF
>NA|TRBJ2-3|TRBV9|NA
TGTGCCAGCAGCGTCCGGTATGGAGATACGCAGTATTTT
CASSVRYGDTQYF